The 20 T cell receptor beta chains presented below share a single source sample, sequenced in a study of cytomegalovirus exposure and HLA in healthy donors. The PCR ran on 60 Vbeta and 13 Jbeta primers. TCRdb keeps only in-frame clones here, not all; method: immunoSEQ multiplex PCR. Here the sample spans more than 130,000 clones, around 77% being singletons. The sequencing sample was made of PBMCs. These receptors originate from a woman in her 50s in good health and CMV-seronegative.

J is TRBJ2-7 and V is TRBV9; TRBD2 agrees at 8 bases. This CDR3 has 12 amino acids. Germline CDR1 reads SGDLS; CDR2 reads YYNGEE. The V gene end was trimmed by 10 bases and the J gene end by 5 bases; junction bases not matched to a gene: 8. CDR3 region: CAPGLVSHEQYF. For the CDR3, the DNA is TGTGCCCCGGGACTAGTAAGCCACGAGCAGTACTTC. Looking up the rest from reference TRBV9 and TRBJ2-7 gives the full variable domain: DSGVTQTPKHLITATGQRVTLRCSPRSGDLSVYWYQQSLDQGLQFLIQYYNGEERAKGNILERFSAQQFPDLHSELNLSSLELGDSALYFCAPGLVSHEQYFGPGTRLTVT.

The chain is built from TRBV5-1 and TRBJ2-7, with 8 bases that match TRBD1. CDR3 length: 15 residues. Germline V lookup: CDR1 SGHRS, CDR2 YFSETQ. With 3 bases clipped from V and 1 base from J, the junction kept 6 bases outside the gene matches. The CDR3 loop is CASSYTGQVSYEQYF. The CDR3, as DNA: TGCGCCAGCAGCTACACGGGACAGGTTTCCTACGAGCAGTACTTC. The whole variable domain, filled in from reference TRBV5-1 and TRBJ2-7, reads KAGVTQTPRYLIKTRGQQVTLSCSPISGHRSVSWYQQTPGQGLQFLFEYFSETQRNKGNFPGRFSGRQFSNSRSEMNVSTLELGDSALYLCASSYTGQVSYEQYFGPGTRLTVT.

The chain links TRBV25-1 to TRBJ2-5, with 12 bases identical to TRBD2. Per the germline V gene, CDR1 is MGHDK and CDR2 is SYGVNS. V dropped 3 bases and J dropped 1; count of bases not matched to a gene: 9. The length of the CDR3 is 18 residues. CDR3 DNA sequence: TGTGCCAGCAGTGACACCCCGGGACTAGCGGGCATCCAAGAGACCCAGTACTTC. It codes for CASSDTPGLAGIQETQYF.

This clone was seen only a few times. The rearrangement links TRBV19 to TRBJ2-7; 7 nucleotides align to TRBD1. The V and J ends lost 4 bases and 3 bases, in that order; junction bases with no gene match: 0. Germline V gives CDR1 LNHDA, CDR2 SQIVND (reference sequence). The length of the CDR3 is 12 residues. The DNA of the CDR3 is TGTGCCAGTAGTAGACAGGGCTACGAGCAGTACTTC. This sequence encodes CASSRQGYEQYF.

The chain carries TRBV4-2 and TRBJ2-1, with D possibly matching TRBD2 (5 bases). Trimming took 4 bases from V and 8 from J, leaving 15 bases between them. The CDR3 consists of 14 residues. Per germline, CDR1 LGHNA and CDR2 YNFKEQ. CDR3 sequence reads: CASSRPLGQDEQFF. CDR3 coding DNA: TGTGCCAGCAGCCGCCCACTAGGGCAGGATGAGCAGTTCTTC.

V and J are TRBV7-2 and TRBJ2-7; D call uncertain. Germline V gives CDR1 SGHTA, CDR2 FQGNSA. The CDR3 length is 13 residues. Trimming removed 1 base at V and 2 bases at J, with 6 bases between. CDR3 protein: CASSLVTAYEQYF. CDR3 nucleotide sequence: TGTGCCAGCAGCTTAGTAACAGCCTACGAGCAGTACTTC.

The V gene is TRBV4-1, the J gene TRBJ2-7; D is undetermined. CDR3 length equals 13 residues. V lost 2 bases, J lost 0 bases, and 5 bases lay in between. Germline-derived CDR1 and CDR2 are MGHRA and YSYEKL. For the CDR3, the DNA is TGCGCCAGCAGCCAATACAGCTCCTACGAGCAGTACTTC. It translates to CASSQYSSYEQYF.

V and J are TRBV6-1 and TRBJ2-7; a possible D gene is TRBD2 (5 bases). With 5 bases removed from V and 6 bases from J, the gap between germline ends came to 14 bases. The CDR3 runs to 13 residues. Germline V gives CDR1 MNHNS, CDR2 SASEGT. The CDR3 region is CASSPKRGSEQYF. CDR3 DNA: TGTGCCAGCAGTCCCAAACGGGGATCCGAGCAGTACTTC.

This clone was picked up a small number of times. The chain couples TRBV7-2 to TRBJ2-7; perhaps TRBD1 as D (5 bases). V was pared by 3 bases and J by 7 bases, with 7 bases between. The CDR3 sequence is 11 residues long. Per the germline V gene, CDR1 is SGHTA and CDR2 is FQGNSA. The CDR3 DNA follows: TGTGCCAGCAGCTTTCAGGGTGAGCAGTACTTC. Protein sequence: CASSFQGEQYF.

The CDR3 spells CASSPWTGDNTEAFF. DNA of the CDR3: TGTGCCAGCTCACCCTGGACAGGGGATAACACTGAAGCTTTCTTT. The V gene is TRBV18, the J gene TRBJ1-1; 9 nucleotides match TRBD1. The CDR3 is made up of 15 amino acids. Germline V gene sequence: CDR1 KGHSH, CDR2 LQKENI. J lost 2 bases, V lost 3 bases, and 4 bases had no gene match.

Only one count was recorded for this clone. J is TRBJ2-1 and V is TRBV5-1; TRBD2 matches 7 bases. This CDR3 comprises 15 residues. With V trimmed by 1 base and J by 4 bases, 5 bases remained unmatched. Germline-derived CDR1 and CDR2 are SGHRS and YFSETQ. CDR3 amino acids: CASSLRTGGYNEQFF. The CDR3 DNA reads TGCGCCAGCAGCTTGAGAACGGGGGGATACAATGAGCAGTTCTTC. Together with reference TRBV5-1 and TRBJ2-1, the CDR3 gives the full variable domain: KAGVTQTPRYLIKTRGQQVTLSCSPISGHRSVSWYQQTPGQGLQFLFEYFSETQRNKGNFPGRFSGRQFSNSRSEMNVSTLELGDSALYLCASSLRTGGYNEQFFGPGTRLTVL.

This sequence joins TRBV29-1 and TRBJ1-2; 8 nucleotides line up with TRBD1. The CDR3 is 15 amino acids. Germline assignment: CDR1 SQVTM and CDR2 ANQGSEA. With 4 bases clipped from V and 0 bases from J, the junction kept 7 bases outside the gene matches. CDR3 nucleotides: TGCAGCGTTGTCGGGACAGGACCCTCTAACTATGGCTACACCTTC. Translation gives CSVVGTGPSNYGYTF.

V is TRBV2 and J is TRBJ2-5, with 10 bases that match TRBD1. Germline V gene data show CDR1 as SNHLY and CDR2 as FYNNEI. Trimming removed 3 bases from V and 6 bases from J; junction bases left unmatched: 7. The CDR3 contains 15 residues. CDR3 coding DNA: TGTGCCAGCAGTGAGCCGGGACAGGGGAGAAAGACCCAGTACTTC. The encoded protein is CASSEPGQGRKTQYF.

The chain couples TRBV7-2 to TRBJ1-1; 7 bases align to TRBD1. The V segment lost 0 bases and the J segment 7 bases; nucleotides outside the gene matches: 11. In germline, CDR1 is SGHTA, CDR2 FQGNSA. The CDR3 length is 16 residues. The CDR3 protein is CASSLARTGAPYEAFF. CDR3 coding DNA: TGTGCCAGCAGCTTAGCGCGTACAGGGGCTCCGTATGAAGCTTTCTTT.

V usage is TRBV9 and J usage is TRBJ2-2; 9 bases match TRBD1. The CDR3 runs to 17 residues. Germline V gives CDR1 SGDLS, CDR2 YYNGEE. V shed 0 bases and J 3 bases; nucleotides not matched to a gene: 6. DNA of the CDR3: TGTGCCAGCAGCGTAGTTGGCCGGACAGGGGACACCGGGGAGCTGTTTTTT. It yields the protein CASSVVGRTGDTGELFF.

This clone was observed a handful of times. J is TRBJ2-2 and V is TRBV5-1, with D possibly matching TRBD2 (5 bases). Trimming pared 0 bases from V and 6 bases from J, leaving 9 bases between. Looked up from germline, CDR1 is SGHRS and CDR2 is YFSETQ. CDR3 length: 14 residues. CDR3 nucleotide sequence: TGCGCCAGCAGCTTGGCGATGGAGGCCGGGGAGCTGTTTTTT. It translates to CASSLAMEAGELFF.

The chain is built from TRBV7-6 and TRBJ2-5; TRBD2 is a possible D gene (7 bases). Germline-derived CDR1 and CDR2 are SGHVS and FNYEAQ. This CDR3 contains 14 residues. The V end lost 4 bases, the J end lost 11 bases, and 20 bases lay between the germline ends. The CDR3: CASSSGLGGAEQYF. In DNA, the CDR3 is TGTGCCAGCAGCTCAGGGCTTGGGGGGGCGGAGCAGTACTTC.

This rearrangement joins TRBV19 to TRBJ1-5; 7 positions match TRBD1. CDR3 size: 13 residues. CDR1 LNHDA and CDR2 SQIVND come from the germline V gene (reference sequence). J gave up 5 bases and V 5 bases, and 3 bases lay outside the gene matches. CDR3 nucleotides: TGTGCCAGTAGTGACAGGGAGTATCAGCCCCAGCATTTT. It is translated as CASSDREYQPQHF.

The rearrangement uses TRBV7-2 and TRBJ2-2; 8 positions match TRBD2. From germline, CDR1 is SGHTA and CDR2 FQGNSA. This CDR3 comprises 14 residues. The ends lost 5 bases at V and 6 bases at J; junction bases unmatched: 5. The CDR3 reads CASSRTSLAGELFF. The CDR3, as DNA: TGTGCCAGCAGCCGGACTAGCTTGGCCGGGGAGCTGTTTTTT.

This clone was observed a handful of times. This chain joins TRBV6-6 and TRBJ1-1; a possible D gene is TRBD1 (5 bases). This CDR3 has 13 residues. V was trimmed by 5 bases and J by 4 bases, leaving 11 bases between them. The germline CDR1 and CDR2 sequences are MNHNY and SVGAGI (reference sequence). Written as DNA, the CDR3 is TGTGCCAGCAGTCGGCAGGGAAGCACTGAAGCTTTCTTT. It translates to CASSRQGSTEAFF.